Listed here are 17 T cell receptor beta chains from one sample, sequenced in a study of cytomegalovirus exposure and HLA in healthy donors. PCR employed 60 Vbeta and 13 Jbeta primers. Method: immunoSEQ multiplex PCR; TCRdb's copy keeps in-frame clones and lacks some. The table has over 100,000 clones, around 65% seen once. What was sequenced was PBMCs. These receptors were collected from a man younger than 35 in good health and CMV-seronegative.

The rearrangement links TRBV6-6 to TRBJ1-3; D ambiguous. The germline CDR1 and CDR2 sequences are MNHNY and SVGAGI (reference sequence). Trimming shortened V by 7 bases and J by 0 bases, and 10 bases separated the two germline ends. This CDR3 spans 14 amino acids. The CDR3 region is CASTSTLSGNTIYF. The DNA for the CDR3 is TGTGCCAGCACCTCTACCCTCTCTGGAAACACCATATATTTT.

This chain connects TRBV7-2 to TRBJ2-5, with 7 bases fitting TRBD1. Judging by the DNA end, TRBJ2-7 fits better; the J call may be wrong. The CDR3 totals 15 residues. Per the germline V gene, CDR1 is SGHTA and CDR2 is FQGNSA. This CDR3 reads CASSYPDRAQYEQYF. The DNA for the CDR3 is TGTGCCAGCAGCTACCCTGACAGGGCCCAATACGAGCAGTACTTC.

V usage is TRBV7-7 and J usage is TRBJ2-3, with D possibly being TRBD2 (5 bases). The germline V gene encodes CDR1 SSHAT and CDR2 FNYEAQ (reference sequence). This CDR3 contains 16 residues. V was shortened by 2 bases and J by 2 bases, with 14 bases between the two germline ends. The CDR3, as DNA: TGTGCCAGCAGCTTAAGAGCAGCGGAGTTCACAGATACGCAGTATTTT. Protein sequence: CASSLRAAEFTDTQYF.

This rearrangement joins TRBV5-4 to TRBJ2-2; no definite D call. Trimming cost V 0 bases and J 6 bases, with 12 bases left between them. Germline-derived CDR1 and CDR2 are SGHNT and YYREEE (reference sequence). The length of the CDR3 is 15 residues. Written as DNA, the CDR3 is TGTGCCAGCAGCTTGGCCCCTAGTGAACCCGGGGAGCTGTTTTTT. This translates into CASSLAPSEPGELFF.

The V gene is TRBV6-5, the J gene TRBJ1-5, with 8 bases aligning to TRBD1. V gave up 9 bases and J gave up 9 bases; unmatched junction bases: 16. The CDR3 length is 15 residues. Germline V lookup: CDR1 MNHEY, CDR2 SVGAGI. The chain's CDR3 is CASSETGTGSWPQHF. Here the CDR3 DNA reads TGTGCCAGTTCCGAAACCGGGACAGGTAGTTGGCCCCAGCATTTT.

V usage is TRBV13 and J usage is TRBJ1-1; 7 nucleotides match TRBD1. Trimming at V came to 8 bases and at J to 4 bases, leaving 4 bases not matched to a gene. The CDR3 is 12 amino acids. Germline-derived CDR1 and CDR2 are PRHDT and FYEKMQ (reference sequence). CDR3 amino acids: CASLPGGTEAFF. CDR3 coding DNA: TGTGCCAGCCTCCCAGGGGGCACTGAAGCTTTCTTT.

The genes are TRBV6-6 and TRBJ1-1; no firm D call. The germline CDR1 and CDR2 sequences are MNHNY and SVGAGI (reference sequence). Trimming took off 5 bases at V and 3 bases at J, with 10 bases between the two ends. The length of the CDR3 is 13 residues. The CDR3 sequence: CASSPGGYTEAFF. As DNA, the CDR3 is TGTGCCAGCAGTCCCGGAGGGTACACTGAAGCTTTCTTT.

This rearrangement joins TRBV27 to TRBJ2-2; D perhaps matches TRBD2 (5 bases). The germline gives CDR1 MNHEY, CDR2 SMNVEV (reference sequence). Trimming cost V 8 bases and J 5 bases, with 21 bases left between them. The length of the CDR3 is 16 residues. CDR3 sequence (DNA): TGTGCCAGCTCCCCTCGGAGGCCTTCGGGGACCGGGGAGCTGTTTTTT. Protein product: CASSPRRPSGTGELFF.

The chain has TRBV11-2 and TRBJ2-3; maybe TRBD2 (6 bases). This CDR3 is 17 amino acids long. Trimming cost V 2 bases and J 0 bases, with 15 bases left between them. In germline, CDR1 is SGHAT, CDR2 FQNNGV. This CDR3 reads CASSLLARASSTDTQYF. The CDR3 DNA reads as TGTGCCAGCAGCTTACTAGCGAGAGCTTCTAGCACAGATACGCAGTATTTT. The entire variable domain, with the rest obtained from reference TRBV11-2 and TRBJ2-3, is as follows: EAGVAQSPRYKIIEKRQSVAFWCNPISGHATLYWYQQILGQGPKLLIQFQNNGVVDDSQLPKDRFSAERLKGVDSTLKIQPAKLEDSAVYLCASSLLARASSTDTQYFGPGTRLTVL.

The rearrangement uses TRBV5-1 and TRBJ1-2; 7 nucleotides match TRBD1. Per germline, CDR1 SGHRS and CDR2 YFSETQ. J lost 2 bases, V lost 5 bases, and 6 bases had no gene match. The CDR3 spans 14 residues. For the CDR3, the DNA is TGCGCCAGCAGTACAGGGGCCGACAACTATGGCTACACCTTC. Residues: CASSTGADNYGYTF. Based on the CDR3 plus reference TRBV5-1 and TRBJ1-2, the full variable domain is KAGVTQTPRYLIKTRGQQVTLSCSPISGHRSVSWYQQTPGQGLQFLFEYFSETQRNKGNFPGRFSGRQFSNSRSEMNVSTLELGDSALYLCASSTGADNYGYTFGSGTRLTVV.

The chain couples TRBV12-5 to TRBJ1-1; 8 bases line up with TRBD1. CDR1 is LGHNT and CDR2 is FRNRAP in the germline V gene. V lost 5 bases and J lost 0; bases outside the gene matches: 11. There are 17 residues in the CDR3. CDR3 sequence reads: CASGLGQGNTMNTEAFF. The DNA for the CDR3 is TGTGCTAGTGGTCTCGGACAGGGTAATACCATGAACACTGAAGCTTTCTTT.

As for this clone: The same CDR3 is also encoded by other DNA sequences in this sample. The rearrangement joins TRBV28 to TRBJ1-4; 9 positions match TRBD1. Germline V gene sequence: CDR1 MDHEN, CDR2 SYDVKM. V dropped 6 bases and J dropped 5; count of bases not matched to a gene: 4. There are 14 residues in the CDR3. CDR3 amino acids: CASRSGTGNEKLFF. The CDR3 DNA is TGTGCCAGCAGATCCGGGACAGGGAATGAAAAACTGTTTTTT.

This chain joins TRBV9 and TRBJ2-2; 10 nucleotides align to TRBD1. The CDR3 spans 18 residues. The germline V gene has CDR1 SGDLS and CDR2 YYNGEE. The trim removed 3 bases at V and 4 bases at J, leaving 12 bases unmatched. The CDR3 DNA sequence: TGTGCCAGCAGCGGAACCCATCGGACAGGGGGAGGCACCGGGGAGCTGTTTTTT. Translating gives CASSGTHRTGGGTGELFF.

V usage is TRBV27 and J usage is TRBJ1-3; D is possibly TRBD1 (6 bases). The V gene's germline CDR1 is MNHEY and CDR2 SMNVEV (reference sequence). The ends were cut back, 9 bases at V and 2 bases at J, with 14 bases in the middle. This CDR3 region has 14 residues. The CDR3 here is CASRRGGTGNTIYF. In DNA, the CDR3 is TGTGCCAGTCGCAGGGGCGGAACTGGAAACACCATATATTTT.

The chain uses TRBV6-1 and TRBJ2-4, with TRBD1 identical over 7 bases. Germline V gene lookup returns CDR1 MNHNS and CDR2 SASEGT. After removal of 2 bases from V and 10 bases from J, the junction contained 8 bases not matched to a gene. The CDR3 runs 14 residues. Here the CDR3 reads CASSESQGEIIQYF. The CDR3 DNA reads as TGTGCCAGCAGTGAAAGCCAGGGGGAGATTATTCAGTACTTC.

This rearrangement joins TRBV5-1 to TRBJ2-7; 7 bases fit TRBD1. Trimming removed 4 bases from V and 5 bases from J; junction bases left unmatched: 9. The CDR3 contains 14 residues. Germline loops: CDR1 SGHRS, CDR2 YFSETQ. CDR3 sequence: CASSPPTGTNEQYF. CDR3 DNA: TGCGCCAGCAGCCCCCCGACAGGGACCAACGAGCAGTACTTC. Together with reference TRBV5-1 and TRBJ2-7, the CDR3 gives the full variable domain: KAGVTQTPRYLIKTRGQQVTLSCSPISGHRSVSWYQQTPGQGLQFLFEYFSETQRNKGNFPGRFSGRQFSNSRSEMNVSTLELGDSALYLCASSPPTGTNEQYFGPGTRLTVT.

This rearrangement joins TRBV28 to TRBJ1-6, with TRBD1 matching over 7 bases. The junction had 11 bases not matched to a gene; V was cut back by 5 bases and J by 4 bases. Germline V gives CDR1 MDHEN, CDR2 SYDVKM. The CDR3 length is 17 residues. CDR3 coding DNA: TGTGCCAGCAGTGTGACACAGGGGATGCTTTATAATTCACCCCTCCACTTT. Translation gives CASSVTQGMLYNSPLHF.